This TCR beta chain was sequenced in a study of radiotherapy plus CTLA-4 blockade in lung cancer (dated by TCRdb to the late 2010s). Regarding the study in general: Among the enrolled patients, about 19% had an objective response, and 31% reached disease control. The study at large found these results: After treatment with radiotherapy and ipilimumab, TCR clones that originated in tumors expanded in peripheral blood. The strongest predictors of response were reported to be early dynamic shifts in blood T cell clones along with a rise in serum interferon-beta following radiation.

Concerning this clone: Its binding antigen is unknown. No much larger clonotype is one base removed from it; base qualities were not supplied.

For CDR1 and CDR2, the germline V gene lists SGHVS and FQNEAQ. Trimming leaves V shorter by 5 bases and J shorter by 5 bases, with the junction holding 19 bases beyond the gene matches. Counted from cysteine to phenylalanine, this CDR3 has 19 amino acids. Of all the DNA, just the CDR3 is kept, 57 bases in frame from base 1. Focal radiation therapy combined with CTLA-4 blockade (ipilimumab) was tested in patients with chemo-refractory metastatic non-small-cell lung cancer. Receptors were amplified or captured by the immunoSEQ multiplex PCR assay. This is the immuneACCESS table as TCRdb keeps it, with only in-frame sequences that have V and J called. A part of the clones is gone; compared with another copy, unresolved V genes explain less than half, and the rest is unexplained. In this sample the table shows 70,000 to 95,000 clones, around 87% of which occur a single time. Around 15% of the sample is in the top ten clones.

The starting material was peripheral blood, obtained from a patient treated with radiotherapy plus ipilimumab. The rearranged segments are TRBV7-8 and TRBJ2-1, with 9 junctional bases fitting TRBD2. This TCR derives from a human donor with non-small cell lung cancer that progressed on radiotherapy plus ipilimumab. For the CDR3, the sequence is CASSRQQGLAGGPDNEQFF. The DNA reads TGTGCCAGCAGCCGTCAACAGGGGCTGGCGGGAGGGCCTGACAATGAGCAGTTCTTC.